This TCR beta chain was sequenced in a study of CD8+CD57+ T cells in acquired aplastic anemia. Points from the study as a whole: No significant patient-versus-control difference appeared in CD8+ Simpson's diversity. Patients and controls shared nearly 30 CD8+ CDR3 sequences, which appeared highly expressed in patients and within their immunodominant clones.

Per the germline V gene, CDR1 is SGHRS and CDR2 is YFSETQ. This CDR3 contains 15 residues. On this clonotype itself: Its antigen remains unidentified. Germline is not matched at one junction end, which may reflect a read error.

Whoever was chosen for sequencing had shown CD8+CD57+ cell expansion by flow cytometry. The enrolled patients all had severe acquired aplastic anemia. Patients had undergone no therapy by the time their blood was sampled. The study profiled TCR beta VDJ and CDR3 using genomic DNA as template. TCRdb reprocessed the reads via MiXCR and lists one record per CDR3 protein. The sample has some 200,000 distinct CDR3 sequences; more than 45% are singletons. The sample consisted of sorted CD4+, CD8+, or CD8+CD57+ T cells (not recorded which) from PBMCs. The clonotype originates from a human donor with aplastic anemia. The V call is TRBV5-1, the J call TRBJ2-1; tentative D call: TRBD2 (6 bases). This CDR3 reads CASSLSAGSVNERFF. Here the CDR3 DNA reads TGCGCCAGCAGCTTGAGTGCGGGGTCGGTCAATGAGCGGTTCTTC.